This T cell receptor beta chain was captured by sequencing in a study of blood T cell repertoires in COVID-19. Overall study: T cells, B-cell-depleted T cells, or PBMCs supplied cDNA or gDNA.

A Seattle source enrolled patients during active infection and followed them longitudinally. Assay: immunoSEQ multiplex PCR; the TCRdb copy retains only in-frame clones and omits some. The sample carries about 370,000 clones, around 87% recorded once. Per the germline V gene, CDR1 is SGHRS and CDR2 is YFSETQ. V was pared by 0 bases and J by 0 bases, with 9 bases between. This CDR3 is 15 amino acids long. The sample consisted of peripheral blood. The source is a woman in her twenties or thirties with COVID-19, enrolled during active disease. The chain recombines TRBV5-1 with TRBJ1-1; D gene unclear. CDR3 in DNA: TGCGCCAGCAGCTTGGTCCGGGGAATGAACACTGAAGCTTTCTTT. The encoded protein is CASSLVRGMNTEAFF.